Below, 23 T cell receptor beta chains from the same sample are listed, as sequenced in a study of vaccination and CD4 T cells after COVID-19. Antigens of these TCRs are unknown. At the Johns Hopkins FTIC core, DNA taken from cultured CD4+ T cells was sequenced by way of the Oncomine TCR Beta short-read assay. TCRdb re-called the PCR reads with MiXCR, one entry per CDR3 protein. The sample has roughly 17,000 distinct CDR3 sequences, about half seen once. Treatment noted: roughly 10-day PBMC culture with coronavirus spike peptide pools or control peptides (ViraFEST assay). Input material: CD4+ T cells from blood, cultured in vitro. The receptors derive from a human donor who had recovered from COVID-19.

The rearrangement joins TRBV6-1 to TRBJ2-3; TRBD2 matches at 13 bases. The CDR3 is 14 amino acids. Trimming at V came to 6 bases and at J to 6 bases, leaving 3 bases not matched to a gene. CDR1 is MNHNS and CDR2 is SASEGT in the germline V gene. CDR3 loop: CASSLLAGGDTQYF. Here the CDR3 DNA reads TGTGCCAGCAGCCTACTAGCGGGGGGGGATACGCAGTATTTT.

The chain couples TRBV19 to TRBJ1-5; D gene ambiguous. The CDR3 extends over 15 amino acids. The V and J ends lost 7 bases and 0 bases respectively, with 13 bases between them. Germline loops: CDR1 LNHDA, CDR2 SQIVND (reference sequence). CDR3 DNA sequence: TGTGCCAGTACCCAGGCTAAACATAGCAATCAGCCCCAGCATTTT. It encodes CASTQAKHSNQPQHF.

V and J are TRBV10-3 and TRBJ2-7; D unresolved. The CDR3 loop spans 14 amino acids. Germline V gives CDR1 ENHRY, CDR2 SYGVKD. Trimming cost V 4 bases and J 0 bases, with 10 bases left between them. The CDR3 loop reads CAISGHESSYEQYF. The CDR3 DNA sequence: TGTGCCATCAGTGGACATGAAAGCTCCTACGAGCAGTACTTC.

The V and J genes are TRBV10-3 and TRBJ2-7; the match to TRBD2 covers 14 bases. CDR1 and CDR2 (germline): ENHRY, SYGVKD. V shed 6 bases and J 0 bases; nucleotides not matched to a gene: 4. This CDR3 has 16 residues. CDR3 in amino acids: CAISRLAGGGSYEQYF. The CDR3 DNA reads TGTGCCATCAGCCGACTAGCGGGAGGGGGCTCCTACGAGCAGTACTTC.

The sample holds a few counts of this clonotype. The CDR3 reads CASTLAGGEMNTEAFF. As DNA, the CDR3 is TGTGCCAGTACCCTAGCAGGGGGCGAGATGAACACTGAAGCTTTCTTT. The chain couples TRBV19 to TRBJ1-1, with 8 bases identical to TRBD1. The length of the CDR3 is 16 residues. Germline values: CDR1 LNHDA, CDR2 SQIVND (reference sequence). Losses at the gene ends were 7 bases for V and 0 bases for J; bases not matched to a gene: 10. The variable domain in full, with the rest retrieved from reference TRBV19 and TRBJ1-1, is DGGITQSPKYLFRKEGQNVTLSCEQNLNHDAMYWYRQDPGQGLRLIYYSQIVNDFQKGDIAEGYSVSREKKESFPLTVTSAQKNPTAFYLCASTLAGGEMNTEAFFGQGTRLTVV.

The V and J genes are TRBV7-3 and TRBJ2-2; 7 bases are a match to TRBD1. J gave up 7 bases and V 5 bases, and 10 bases lay outside the gene matches. The CDR3 totals 15 residues. Germline V CDR1 and CDR2: SGHTA, FQGTGA. The CDR3 sequence is CASSPKQGRGGELFF. The CDR3 DNA is TGTGCCAGCAGCCCGAAACAGGGGAGAGGCGGGGAGCTGTTTTTT.

The rearrangement uses TRBV7-6 and TRBJ2-6, with D hard to call. CDR1 and CDR2 (germline): SGHVS, FNYEAQ. This CDR3 has 14 amino acids. Trimming shortened V by 5 bases and J by 4 bases, and 9 bases separated the two germline ends. CDR3 nucleotides: TGTGCCAGCAGCCCCCTTAGGGGGGCCAACGTCCTGACTTTC. This gives the protein CASSPLRGANVLTF.

This clonotype was counted a few times. J is TRBJ2-5 and V is TRBV6-5; 11 bases are a match to TRBD1. This CDR3 has 16 amino acids. From germline, CDR1 is MNHEY and CDR2 SVGAGI. The trim removed 2 bases at V and 5 bases at J, leaving 7 bases unmatched. The CDR3 sequence: CASSYGTGGLGETQYF. In nucleotides, the CDR3 is TGTGCCAGCAGTTACGGGACAGGGGGGCTGGGGGAGACCCAGTACTTC.

This sequence joins TRBV28 and TRBJ2-1; 10 bases fit TRBD2. V shed 6 bases, J shed 4 bases, and the junction held 9 bases outside the gene matches. The CDR3 covers 16 residues. Germline CDR1 reads MDHEN; CDR2 reads SYDVKM. CDR3: CASRASGSVRYNEQFF. CDR3 DNA: TGTGCCAGCAGGGCTAGCGGGAGCGTCCGATACAATGAGCAGTTCTTC.

There are a few counts of this clonotype. This chain uses TRBV7-2 with TRBJ2-3; TRBD2 agrees at 8 bases. Germline V lookup: CDR1 SGHTA, CDR2 FQGNSA. Losses at the gene ends were 1 base for V and 4 bases for J; bases not matched to a gene: 4. There are 15 residues in the CDR3. The CDR3 sequence: CASSLGRGGPDTQYF. DNA of the CDR3: TGTGCCAGCAGCTTAGGACGGGGGGGCCCAGATACGCAGTATTTT.

This chain links TRBV5-1 with TRBJ1-2; 9 bases map to TRBD1. After removal of 7 bases from V and 7 bases from J, the junction contained 11 bases not matched to a gene. CDR1 is SGHRS, CDR2 YFSETQ, per germline. This CDR3 has 14 amino acids. CDR3 coding DNA: TGCGCCAGCGGACCGGGACAGGGAGTTGCTGGCTACACCTTC. As protein: CASGPGQGVAGYTF.

CDR3 region: CASSMIQFQETQYF. Here the CDR3 DNA reads TGTGCCAGTAGTATGATACAGTTCCAAGAGACCCAGTACTTC. The chain couples TRBV19 to TRBJ2-5; D is unresolved. There are 14 residues in the CDR3. V gave up 3 bases and J gave up 1 base, with 9 bases separating them. Germline lookup yields CDR1 LNHDA and CDR2 SQIVND (reference sequence).

This clonotype has just one count. The V and J genes are TRBV20-1 and TRBJ2-3; the match to TRBD1 covers 7 bases. Germline V gene lookup returns CDR1 DFQATT and CDR2 SNEGSKA (reference sequence). Losses at the gene ends were 0 bases for V and 6 bases for J; bases not matched to a gene: 9. The CDR3 has 15 amino acids. CDR3: CSAREPRGQADTQYF. The DNA for the CDR3 is TGCAGTGCTAGAGAGCCCCGAGGACAGGCGGATACGCAGTATTTT.

This clonotype was counted a single time. The chain links TRBV6-1 to TRBJ2-2; maybe TRBD1 (7 bases). CDR3 length: 15 residues. The V end lost 5 bases, the J end lost 3 bases, and 13 bases lay between the germline ends. Germline V gives CDR1 MNHNS, CDR2 SASEGT. The chain's CDR3 is CASSRQGGDTGELFF. DNA for the CDR3: TGTGCCAGCAGTCGACAGGGAGGAGACACCGGGGAGCTGTTTTTT.

This clonotype was recorded a few times. This chain uses TRBV20-1 with TRBJ2-5; 14 bases match TRBD2. V gave up 5 bases and J gave up 1 base; unmatched junction bases: 9. The CDR3 spans 17 residues. Per the germline V gene, CDR1 is DFQATT and CDR2 is SNEGSKA (reference sequence). The CDR3 protein is CSAEGTSGSQLQETQYF. CDR3 bases: TGCAGTGCTGAGGGGACTAGCGGGAGCCAACTCCAAGAGACCCAGTACTTC.

The chain uses TRBV19 and TRBJ1-2, with D perhaps matching TRBD1 (5 bases). CDR1 is LNHDA, CDR2 SQIVND, per germline (reference sequence). Deletions cut 5 bases from V and 2 bases from J, with 12 bases between. The CDR3 is 14 residues long. The CDR3 DNA follows: TGTGCCAGTAGTCCCCAGGGCGCCAACTATGGCTACACCTTC. It encodes CASSPQGANYGYTF.

This chain uses TRBV2 with TRBJ2-1; D gene unclear. The CDR3 loop spans 13 amino acids. V was shortened by 1 base and J by 10 bases, with 11 bases between the two germline ends. Germline CDR1 is SNHLY and CDR2 is FYNNEI. The CDR3, as DNA: TGTGCCAGCAGTGAAGGGACCGTCGGAGAGCAGTTCTTC. Residues: CASSEGTVGEQFF.

The rearrangement uses TRBV6-5 and TRBJ2-4; 11 bases map to TRBD1. V gave up 4 bases and J gave up 6 bases; unmatched junction bases: 5. Germline loops: CDR1 MNHEY, CDR2 SVGAGI. There are 15 residues in the CDR3. The CDR3 bases are TGTGCCAGCAGTTCGGGACAGGGGGTGGTAAACATTCAGTACTTC. Encoded protein: CASSSGQGVVNIQYF.

The chain carries TRBV29-1 and TRBJ2-7, with D maybe TRBD1 (6 bases). The CDR3 runs to 13 residues. From germline, CDR1 is SQVTM and CDR2 ANQGSEA. V dropped 7 bases and J dropped 7 bases, with 20 bases sitting between them. The CDR3 region has the DNA TGCAGCGCTAGGGACAACCCAATGGGAGAGCAGTACTTC. Amino acid sequence: CSARDNPMGEQYF.

The chain employs TRBV6-2 or TRBV6-3 and TRBJ1-5; 7 bases fit TRBD1. This CDR3 contains 14 residues. Per germline, CDR1 MNHEY and CDR2 SVGEGT. The ends lost 4 bases at V and 6 bases at J; junction bases unmatched: 6. In nucleotides, the CDR3 is TGTGCCAGCAGTTGGCGACAGGGCGGTCAGCCCCAGCATTTT. Translating it yields CASSWRQGGQPQHF.

The chain uses TRBV5-4 and TRBJ1-2, with D hard to call. The CDR3 covers 13 residues. Germline V lookup: CDR1 SGHNT, CDR2 YYREEE (reference sequence). V gave up 5 bases and J gave up 3 bases, with 11 bases separating them. Here the CDR3 DNA reads TGTGCCAGCAGGAGCTATCTTCACTATGGCTACACCTTC. Amino acids: CASRSYLHYGYTF.

The sample holds a few counts of this clonotype. V is TRBV4-1 and J is TRBJ2-5, with 8 positions matching TRBD1. The CDR3 has 16 residues. The V segment lost 4 bases and the J segment 5 bases; nucleotides outside the gene matches: 12. The germline gives CDR1 MGHRA, CDR2 YSYEKL. The CDR3 spells CASSRSATGAGETQYF. CDR3 sequence (DNA): TGCGCCAGCAGCCGATCCGCGACAGGGGCGGGGGAGACCCAGTACTTC.

The chain uses TRBV20-1 and TRBJ1-1; 8 bases are shared with TRBD1. The germline V gene has CDR1 DFQATT and CDR2 SNEGSKA (reference sequence). The CDR3 extends over 16 amino acids. The V and J ends lost 3 bases and 5 bases, in that order; junction bases with no gene match: 14. CDR3 sequence reads: CSARDRVGGVRTEAFF. The CDR3 DNA sequence: TGCAGTGCTAGGGACAGGGTTGGAGGGGTAAGAACTGAAGCTTTCTTT.